The entry below describes one TCR beta chain. Its specificity is unknown. This sample was taken from a study of T cells in Graves' hyperthyroidism and ophthalmopathy. The source material, RNA transcripts, was used to amplify TCR beta CDR3 regions. HTBI primers were employed in a first-round RT-PCR of the TCR CDR3. TCRdb processed the multiplex PCR reads anew with MiXCR; each CDR3 protein has one entry. The data hold some 650,000 distinct CDR3 sequences, with roughly 15% observed a single time. CDR3 length: 17 amino acids. Germline CDR1 reads SGHRS; CDR2 reads YFSETQ. Trimming removed 0 bases from V and 5 bases from J, with 20 bases in between. With duration under 3 months, ophthalmopathy was active: Clinical Activity Score at least 3, NOSPECS at least 4. Study findings and constraints: The model foresaw ophthalmopathy a median around 6.4 months prior to onset.

This chain links TRBV5-1 with TRBJ2-5; the D gene is possibly TRBD2 (5 bases). The receptor's source is a middle-aged woman with Graves' ophthalmopathy. Sequenced sample: blood. CDR3 loop: CASSLGFSVGVSETQYF. Here the CDR3 DNA reads TGCGCCAGCAGCTTGGGTTTTTCTGTGGGAGTTAGTGAGACCCAGTACTTC.